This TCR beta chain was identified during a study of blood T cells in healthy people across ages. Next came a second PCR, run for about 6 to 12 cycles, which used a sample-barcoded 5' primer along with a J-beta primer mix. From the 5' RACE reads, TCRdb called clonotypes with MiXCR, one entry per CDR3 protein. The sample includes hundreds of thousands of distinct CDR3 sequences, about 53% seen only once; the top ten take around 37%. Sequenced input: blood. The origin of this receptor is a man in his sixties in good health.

In DNA, the CDR3 is TGCGCCAGCAGCTTGGGCAGGGGAGAAGGCTATGGCTACACCTTC. Translation gives CASSLGRGEGYGYTF. The chain joins TRBV5-1 to TRBJ1-2; perhaps TRBD1 as D (6 bases). Germline CDR1 and CDR2: SGHRS and YFSETQ. CDR3 length equals 15 residues. V shed 0 bases and J shed 4 bases, with 13 bases lying between them.